This T cell receptor beta chain was captured by sequencing in a study of blood T cell repertoires in COVID-19. TCRdb's copy holds only in-frame clones and misses some; the assay was immunoSEQ multiplex PCR. This table holds roughly 260,000 clones, over 75% found once. V gave up 4 bases and J gave up 4 bases; unmatched junction bases: 14. The CDR3 spans 18 residues. The germline CDR1 and CDR2 sequences are SEHNR and FQNEAQ (reference sequence). Sequencing was performed on peripheral blood. This sequence originates from a woman aged 45-65 years with acute or convalescent COVID-19. The J gene is TRBJ2-5, the V gene TRBV7-9; 11 nucleotides match TRBD2. This chain's CDR3 is CASSSPLTDSGRGETQYF. The CDR3 nucleotides are TGTGCCAGCAGCTCCCCCCTAACGGATAGCGGGAGGGGAGAGACCCAGTACTTC. Variable domain in full (rest from reference TRBV7-9 and TRBJ2-5): DTGVSQNPRHKITKRGQNVTFRCDPISEHNRLYWYRQTLGQGPEFLTYFQNEAQLEKSRLLSDRFSAERPKGSFSTLEIQRTEQGDSAMYLCASSSPLTDSGRGETQYFGPGTRLLVL.